These T cell receptor beta chains were read from a single sample in a study of radiation and T cells in renal cell carcinoma. Clones were read by immunoSEQ multiplex PCR, and TCRdb kept only the in-frame ones, dropping some. In the table there are about 120,000 clones, about four fifths of which are singletons. The sample in question was blood, obtained from a patient whose treatment included radiotherapy and nephrectomy. These receptors originate from a man in his fifties or sixties with renal cell carcinoma. The CDR3 runs from the conserved cysteine through the conserved F or W. Fields, in order: clone size, V gene, D gene, J gene, CDR3 DNA, CDR3 protein. D genes are given only for firm matches. Clone size, where shown, is once, few, many, or a class for clones that have expanded.

clone_size: NA
v_call: TRBV9
d_call: NA
j_call: TRBJ2-3
cdr3_nt: TGTGCCAGCAGCGTAAGACAGCAAGCGAGCACAGATACGCAGTATTTT
cdr3_aa: CASSVRQQASTDTQYF

clone_size: once
v_call: TRBV29-1
d_call: NA
j_call: TRBJ2-5
cdr3_nt: TGCAGCGTGGGTAGCGAGATAGAGACCCAGTACTTC
cdr3_aa: CSVGSEIETQYF

clone_size: NA
v_call: TRBV21-1
d_call: NA
j_call: TRBJ1-1
cdr3_nt: TGTGCCAGCAGTACACAGGGGGCTGAAGCTTTCTTT
cdr3_aa: CASSTQGAEAFF

clone_size: few
v_call: TRBV18
d_call: TRBD1
j_call: TRBJ1-4
cdr3_nt: TGTGCCAGCTCACCACCTGACAGGGTGAAAGAAAAACTGTTTTTT
cdr3_aa: CASSPPDRVKEKLFF

clone_size: NA
v_call: TRBV7-8
d_call: NA
j_call: TRBJ1-1
cdr3_nt: TGTGCCAGCAACCAACGAAGGAACATGAACACTGAAGCTTTCTTT
cdr3_aa: CASNQRRNMNTEAFF

clone_size: NA
v_call: TRBV19
d_call: NA
j_call: TRBJ1-2
cdr3_nt: TGTGCCAGTAGAGTCCGGGGGGCGACCGGCTACACCTTC
cdr3_aa: CASRVRGATGYTF

clone_size: NA
v_call: TRBV5-1
d_call: NA
j_call: TRBJ2-5
cdr3_nt: TGCGCCAGCAGCCTTGGTGGGGGAGGAGAGACCCAGTACTTC
cdr3_aa: CASSLGGGGETQYF

clone_size: NA
v_call: TRBV6-5
d_call: NA
j_call: TRBJ2-3
cdr3_nt: TGTGCCAGCAGAATCGACCGGACCACAGATACGCAGTATTTT
cdr3_aa: CASRIDRTTDTQYF

clone_size: NA
v_call: TRBV30
d_call: NA
j_call: TRBJ2-5
cdr3_nt: TGTGCCTGGAGTGTAACTTTGGACGAGACCCAGTACTTC
cdr3_aa: CAWSVTLDETQYF

clone_size: NA
v_call: TRBV30
d_call: TRBD2
j_call: TRBJ2-5
cdr3_nt: TGTGCCTGGGCGGGACTAAGCACCCAGTACTTC
cdr3_aa: CAWAGLSTQYF

clone_size: NA
v_call: TRBV7-3
d_call: NA
j_call: TRBJ1-1
cdr3_nt: TGTGCCAGCAGCCTCTCCCCGTCCACTGAAGCTTTCTTT
cdr3_aa: CASSLSPSTEAFF

clone_size: once
v_call: TRBV30
d_call: NA
j_call: TRBJ2-3
cdr3_nt: TGTGCCTGGGACAGCTCGGCAGATACGCAGTATTTT
cdr3_aa: CAWDSSADTQYF

clone_size: once
v_call: TRBV19
d_call: NA
j_call: TRBJ1-3
cdr3_nt: TGTGCCAGTAGTATGGGTGAGGGAAACACCATATATTTT
cdr3_aa: CASSMGEGNTIYF

clone_size: NA
v_call: TRBV5-1
d_call: NA
j_call: TRBJ2-1
cdr3_nt: TGCGCCAGCAGCCTTTATAGCGGAGAGTACTACAATGAGCAGTTCTTC
cdr3_aa: CASSLYSGEYYNEQFF

clone_size: once
v_call: TRBV2
d_call: TRBD2
j_call: TRBJ2-5
cdr3_nt: TGTGCCAGCAGTGGCGCCAGATGGGGGGGGCAAGAGACCCAGTACTTC
cdr3_aa: CASSGARWGGQETQYF

clone_size: NA
v_call: TRBV4-2
d_call: TRBD2
j_call: TRBJ2-3
cdr3_nt: TGTGCCAGCAGCCACCAGTTGGGCGGGGGGCCGGAAGATACGCAGTATTTT
cdr3_aa: CASSHQLGGGPEDTQYF

clone_size: NA
v_call: TRBV10-2
d_call: TRBD1
j_call: TRBJ2-2
cdr3_nt: TGCGCCAGCAGGGACAGGGGTGCGACCGGGGAGCTGTTTTTT
cdr3_aa: CASRDRGATGELFF

clone_size: NA
v_call: TRBV6-4
d_call: NA
j_call: TRBJ2-3
cdr3_nt: TGTGCCAGCAGTGACTCGATCGTCCCCGGGGGCCCAGATACGCAGTATTTT
cdr3_aa: CASSDSIVPGGPDTQYF

clone_size: NA
v_call: TRBV27
d_call: NA
j_call: TRBJ2-3
cdr3_nt: TGTGCCAGCAGCCCACAGACCGTCACAGATACGCAGTATTTT
cdr3_aa: CASSPQTVTDTQYF

clone_size: NA
v_call: TRBV7-7
d_call: TRBD2
j_call: TRBJ2-3
cdr3_nt: TGTGCTAGCAGCCCCGGACTAGCGGGGGCAGATACGCAGTATTTT
cdr3_aa: CASSPGLAGADTQYF

clone_size: NA
v_call: TRBV27
d_call: TRBD1
j_call: TRBJ2-7
cdr3_nt: TGTGCCAGCAGTCCCAGACAGGGATTCCCGGTCTCCTACGAGCAGTACTTC
cdr3_aa: CASSPRQGFPVSYEQYF

clone_size: NA
v_call: TRBV10-2
d_call: TRBD1
j_call: TRBJ1-1
cdr3_nt: TGCGCCAGCGGGCCCTACAGGGGGGAAGCTTTCTTT
cdr3_aa: CASGPYRGEAFF

clone_size: NA
v_call: TRBV5-4
d_call: TRBD2
j_call: TRBJ2-3
cdr3_nt: TGTGCCAGCAGCTTGGGGCTAGCGGGGCCCGGCACAGATACGCAGTATTTT
cdr3_aa: CASSLGLAGPGTDTQYF

clone_size: once
v_call: TRBV7-9
d_call: NA
j_call: TRBJ2-5
cdr3_nt: TGTGCCAGCAGCTTAGGTGTGGGTAGTTTGAGGGTCAAAGAGACCCAGTACTTC
cdr3_aa: CASSLGVGSLRVKETQYF

clone_size: NA
v_call: TRBV7-2
d_call: NA
j_call: TRBJ1-2
cdr3_nt: TGTGCCAGCAGCCGGGACACCAACTATGGCTACACCTTC
cdr3_aa: CASSRDTNYGYTF

clone_size: NA
v_call: TRBV6-5
d_call: TRBD1
j_call: TRBJ1-1
cdr3_nt: TGTGCCAGCAGACGGGGACAGTTGAACACTGAAGCTTTCTTT
cdr3_aa: CASRRGQLNTEAFF

clone_size: NA
v_call: TRBV19
d_call: TRBD1
j_call: TRBJ1-2
cdr3_nt: TGTGCCAGTAGTATAGATTCAGGGGGCACAAACTATGGCTACACCTTC
cdr3_aa: CASSIDSGGTNYGYTF

clone_size: NA
v_call: TRBV7-8
d_call: NA
j_call: TRBJ2-6
cdr3_nt: TGTGCCAGCAGCGCAAGGGGTCCAAGGCCTTCTGGGGCCAACGTCCTGACTTTC
cdr3_aa: CASSARGPRPSGANVLTF

clone_size: NA
v_call: TRBV6-6
d_call: TRBD1
j_call: TRBJ2-1
cdr3_nt: TGTGCCAGCAGTTACGACAGGGTGAATGAGCAGTTCTTC
cdr3_aa: CASSYDRVNEQFF

clone_size: NA
v_call: TRBV6-5
d_call: NA
j_call: TRBJ2-5
cdr3_nt: TGTGCCAACTCTCCGGCCCACCAAGAGACCCAGTACTTC
cdr3_aa: CANSPAHQETQYF

clone_size: once
v_call: TRBV5-1
d_call: TRBD1
j_call: TRBJ1-2
cdr3_nt: TGCGCCAGCAGCTTACAGGGGGACTATGGCTACACCTTC
cdr3_aa: CASSLQGDYGYTF

clone_size: NA
v_call: TRBV7-2
d_call: NA
j_call: TRBJ1-4
cdr3_nt: TGTGCCAGCAGCTTAGTTGATGAAAAACTGTTTTTT
cdr3_aa: CASSLVDEKLFF

clone_size: NA
v_call: TRBV2
d_call: NA
j_call: TRBJ1-5
cdr3_nt: TGTGCCAGCAGTGAACAAGGCCTTAGTTCGCCCCAGCATTTT
cdr3_aa: CASSEQGLSSPQHF

clone_size: NA
v_call: TRBV25-1
d_call: NA
j_call: TRBJ2-2
cdr3_nt: TGTGCCAGCGGTCCCGACCGGTTGAGCGGGGAGCTGTTTTTT
cdr3_aa: CASGPDRLSGELFF

clone_size: NA
v_call: TRBV19
d_call: TRBD1
j_call: TRBJ1-5
cdr3_nt: TGTGCCAGTAGTTGGGACAGACTTAGCAATCAGCCCCAGCATTTT
cdr3_aa: CASSWDRLSNQPQHF

clone_size: NA
v_call: TRBV7-3
d_call: NA
j_call: TRBJ2-1
cdr3_nt: TGTGCCAGCAGCTTAATGGGGGGAAGCTCCTACAATGAGCAGTTCTTC
cdr3_aa: CASSLMGGSSYNEQFF

clone_size: NA
v_call: TRBV14
d_call: NA
j_call: TRBJ1-3
cdr3_nt: TGTGCCAGCAGCCAAGCGGGACTCTCTGGAAACACCATATATTTT
cdr3_aa: CASSQAGLSGNTIYF

clone_size: NA
v_call: TRBV5-4
d_call: NA
j_call: TRBJ2-5
cdr3_nt: TGTGCCAGCAGCCCCGCCGGGGGGCTAGAGACCCAGTACTTC
cdr3_aa: CASSPAGGLETQYF

clone_size: NA
v_call: TRBV12-5
d_call: TRBD1
j_call: TRBJ1-2
cdr3_nt: TGTGCTAGTGCCACCATGAACAGGGGAGATGGCTACACCTTC
cdr3_aa: CASATMNRGDGYTF

clone_size: NA
v_call: TRBV5-8
d_call: NA
j_call: TRBJ1-1
cdr3_nt: TGTGCCACCTGGATGAACACTGAAGCTTTCTTT
cdr3_aa: CATWMNTEAFF

clone_size: NA
v_call: TRBV7-2
d_call: TRBD1
j_call: TRBJ2-5
cdr3_nt: TGTGCCAGCAGCCCTCGGACAGGGGTGGAGACCCAGTACTTC
cdr3_aa: CASSPRTGVETQYF

clone_size: NA
v_call: TRBV6-1
d_call: NA
j_call: TRBJ2-2
cdr3_nt: TGTGCCAGCAGTCCCCGCGGGACCGGGGAGCTGTTTTTT
cdr3_aa: CASSPRGTGELFF

clone_size: NA
v_call: TRBV7-9
d_call: TRBD2
j_call: TRBJ2-7
cdr3_nt: TGTGCCAGCAGCTTAAGGGGCGGGGGGAACGAGCAGTACTTC
cdr3_aa: CASSLRGGGNEQYF

clone_size: many
v_call: TRBV5-1
d_call: TRBD2
j_call: TRBJ2-5
cdr3_nt: TGCGCCAGCAGCTCCTCTCGGTCTAGCGGGGAGACCCAGTACTTC
cdr3_aa: CASSSSRSSGETQYF

clone_size: NA
v_call: TRBV6-1
d_call: NA
j_call: TRBJ1-2
cdr3_nt: TGTGCCAGCAGAGACTCGGACACCCGCTACACCTTC
cdr3_aa: CASRDSDTRYTF

clone_size: NA
v_call: TRBV7-2
d_call: TRBD1
j_call: TRBJ1-2
cdr3_nt: TGTGCCAGCACAAGGACAGGGGACAACTATGGCTACACCTTC
cdr3_aa: CASTRTGDNYGYTF

clone_size: NA
v_call: TRBV28
d_call: NA
j_call: TRBJ2-7
cdr3_nt: TGTGCCAGCAGCCCCATGTGGGGGGGGGCGTACGAGCAGTACTTC
cdr3_aa: CASSPMWGGAYEQYF

clone_size: NA
v_call: TRBV15
d_call: NA
j_call: TRBJ2-5
cdr3_nt: TGTGCCACCAGCAGAGATCCCGGGGGAGAGACCCAGTACTTC
cdr3_aa: CATSRDPGGETQYF

clone_size: NA
v_call: TRBV9
d_call: TRBD1
j_call: TRBJ1-1
cdr3_nt: TGTGCCAGCAGCCCGACGTCGGGACAGGGGATGGGCACTGAAGCTTTCTTT
cdr3_aa: CASSPTSGQGMGTEAFF